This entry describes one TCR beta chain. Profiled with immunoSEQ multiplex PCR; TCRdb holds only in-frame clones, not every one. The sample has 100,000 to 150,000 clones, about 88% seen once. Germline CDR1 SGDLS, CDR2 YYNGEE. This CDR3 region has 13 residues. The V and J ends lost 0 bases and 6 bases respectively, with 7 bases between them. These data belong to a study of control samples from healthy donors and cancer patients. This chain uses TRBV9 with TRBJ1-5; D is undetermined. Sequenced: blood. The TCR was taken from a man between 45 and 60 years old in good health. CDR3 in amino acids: CASSVGGTQPQHF. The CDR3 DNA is TGTGCCAGCAGCGTAGGGGGTACTCAGCCCCAGCATTTT.